Presented here are 10 T cell receptor beta chains from one specimen sequenced in a study of beta chain features in type 1 diabetes. Reverse transcription of all isolated RNA meant that expressed TCRB transcripts were sequenced. The protocol was immunoSEQ multiplex PCR, while the TCRdb copy is restricted to in-frame clones and leaves out a portion. There are hundreds of thousands of clones in the sample; less than 15% occur only once, and about 0.027% lies in the top ten. Sequenced: naive CD4+ T cells from blood. The receptors were sampled from a middle-aged woman in good health.

This clone turned up a few times. The chain links TRBV12-5 to TRBJ2-1; D remains ambiguous. The CDR3 is 15 amino acids. V shed 0 bases and J shed 6 bases, with 12 bases lying between them. Per germline, CDR1 LGHNT and CDR2 FRNRAP. This chain's CDR3 is CASGLVLSGSNEQFF. The CDR3 DNA reads as TGTGCTAGTGGTTTGGTACTTTCCGGGTCCAATGAGCAGTTCTTC.

The gene calls are TRBV7-2 and TRBJ2-2; D may be TRBD2 (6 bases). This CDR3 comprises 13 residues. Germline V gives CDR1 SGHTA, CDR2 FQGNSA. The V end lost 5 bases, the J end lost 9 bases, and 13 bases lay between the germline ends. DNA for the CDR3: TGTGCCAGCAGCGGGGGGTTCAGCTGGGAGCTGTTTTTT. As protein: CASSGGFSWELFF.

The gene calls are TRBV4-3 and TRBJ2-3, with 9 bases fitting TRBD2. J gave up 4 bases and V 0 bases, and 8 bases lay outside the gene matches. The germline V gene encodes CDR1 LGHNA and CDR2 YSLEER. The CDR3 is 17 amino acids. The CDR3 region is CASSQDAASGVPDTQYF. CDR3 nucleotide sequence: TGCGCCAGCAGCCAAGATGCGGCTAGCGGGGTTCCAGATACGCAGTATTTT.

This clone came up a few times. The J gene is TRBJ1-1, the V gene TRBV27; the match to TRBD1 covers 8 bases. Germline trimming cut 3 bases from V and 11 bases from J; bases unmatched to any gene: 8. This CDR3 contains 13 residues. Germline CDR1 is MNHEY and CDR2 is SMNVEV (reference sequence). CDR3 DNA sequence: TGTGCCAGCAGTTTCAGGGGGCAAGAGAGGGCTTTCTTT. Residues: CASSFRGQERAFF.

V and J are TRBV7-2 and TRBJ2-1; D not certain. The length of the CDR3 is 11 residues. V lost 2 bases and J 10 bases, leaving 6 bases between the germline ends. The V gene's germline CDR1 is SGHTA and CDR2 FQGNSA. In nucleotides, the CDR3 is TGTGCCAGCAGCTTACCGTTGGAGCAGTTCTTC. Translating gives CASSLPLEQFF.

V is TRBV6-1 and J is TRBJ2-7; 10 bases agree with TRBD2. The CDR3 is 16 amino acids. Germline CDR1 is MNHNS and CDR2 is SASEGT. The V and J ends lost 7 bases and 2 bases, in that order; junction bases with no gene match: 11. The CDR3 DNA reads as TGTGCCAGCACTAAAGCCCGACTAGCGGGCACCTACGAGCAGTACTTC. Protein: CASTKARLAGTYEQYF.

The chain employs TRBV14 and TRBJ2-5, with 7 bases matching TRBD1. V dropped 4 bases and J dropped 4; count of bases not matched to a gene: 3. Germline CDR1 SGHDN, CDR2 FVKESK. There are 13 residues in the CDR3. In nucleotides, the CDR3 is TGTGCCAGCAGCCCGACAGGGATAGAGACCCAGTACTTC. This translates into CASSPTGIETQYF.

This clone was counted a few times. This chain joins TRBV29-1 and TRBJ1-6, with TRBD1 matching 9 bases. The CDR3 extends over 17 amino acids. The junction had 13 bases not matched to a gene; V was cut back by 6 bases and J by 4 bases. Germline lookup yields CDR1 SQVTM and CDR2 ANQGSEA. In DNA form, the CDR3 reads TGCAGCGTAGGGGACCTACAGGGGGCCCTTTATAATTCACCCCTCCACTTT. Translation gives CSVGDLQGALYNSPLHF.

V and J are TRBV18 and TRBJ2-6; D is possibly TRBD1 (5 bases). The CDR3 runs to 15 residues. V was clipped by 4 bases and J by 1 base, with 8 bases between them. Germline loops: CDR1 KGHSH, CDR2 LQKENI. The CDR3 DNA is TGTGCCAGCTCACTCGACAGTTCTGGGGCCAACGTCCTGACTTTC. It yields the protein CASSLDSSGANVLTF.

This clone has only a few counts. This chain uses TRBV15 with TRBJ1-6; 10 nucleotides line up with TRBD1. Trimming removed 5 bases from V and 7 bases from J; junction bases left unmatched: 11. The CDR3 consists of 17 residues. From germline, CDR1 is LNHNV and CDR2 YYDKDF (reference sequence). CDR3 in amino acids: CATSRGQGGPGNSPLHF. The CDR3, as DNA: TGTGCCACCAGCCGCGGACAGGGGGGCCCTGGGAATTCACCCCTCCACTTT. Using reference TRBV15 and TRBJ1-6 for the parts outside the CDR3, the full variable domain is DAMVIQNPRYQVTQFGKPVTLSCSQTLNHNVMYWYQQKSSQAPKLLFHYYDKDFNNEADTPDNFQSRRPNTSFCFLDIRSPGLGDTAMYLCATSRGQGGPGNSPLHFGNGTRLTVT.